Sequencing of this T cell receptor beta chain was carried out in a study of cytomegalovirus exposure and HLA in healthy donors. Findings of the study overall: In a later analysis, DRB1 alleles had the most associated TCRs; HLA-C alleles the fewest.

Researchers ran the PCR with 60 Vbeta and 13 Jbeta primers. The table came from immunoSEQ multiplex PCR; TCRdb's copy has only in-frame clones and leaves some out. The sample yields about 140,000 clones, about 70% seen once. A word on this clone: Its antigen remains unknown.

This CDR3 comprises 14 residues. Germline loops: CDR1 SGHAT, CDR2 FQDESV (reference sequence). Trimming pared 1 base from V and 2 bases from J, leaving 9 bases between. Material for sequencing was PBMCs. The receptor was derived from a man aged 35 to 55 in good health and CMV-seronegative. The chain is built from TRBV11-1 and TRBJ2-7, with D perhaps TRBD1 (5 bases). CDR3 coding DNA: TGTGCCAGCAGCTTAGATCAGGGTACCTACGAGCAGTACTTC. Its protein is CASSLDQGTYEQYF.